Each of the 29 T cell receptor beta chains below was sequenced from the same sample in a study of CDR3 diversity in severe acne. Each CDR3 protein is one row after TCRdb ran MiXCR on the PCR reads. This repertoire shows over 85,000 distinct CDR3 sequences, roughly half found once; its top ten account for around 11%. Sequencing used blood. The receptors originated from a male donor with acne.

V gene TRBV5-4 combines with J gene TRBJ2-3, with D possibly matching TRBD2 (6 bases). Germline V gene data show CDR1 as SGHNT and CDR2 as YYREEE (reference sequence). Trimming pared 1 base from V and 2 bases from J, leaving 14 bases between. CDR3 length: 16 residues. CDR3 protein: CASSLWSGDYTDTQYF. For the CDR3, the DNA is TGTGCCAGCAGCTTGTGGTCGGGGGATTACACAGATACGCAGTATTTT. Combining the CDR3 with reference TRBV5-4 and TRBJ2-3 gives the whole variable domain ETGVTQSPTHLIKTRGQQVTLRCSSQSGHNTVSWYQQALGQGPQFIFQYYREEENGRGNFPPRFSGLQFPNYSSELNVNALELDDSALYLCASSLWSGDYTDTQYFGPGTRLTVL.

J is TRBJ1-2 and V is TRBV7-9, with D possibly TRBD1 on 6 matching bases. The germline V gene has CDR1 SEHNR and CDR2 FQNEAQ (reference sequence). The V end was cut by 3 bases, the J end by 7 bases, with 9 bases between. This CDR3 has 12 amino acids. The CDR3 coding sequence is TGTGCCAGCAGCTTCGGGGGCAGTGGCTACACCTTC. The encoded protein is CASSFGGSGYTF. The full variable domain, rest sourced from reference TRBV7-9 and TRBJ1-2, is DTGVSQNPRHKITKRGQNVTFRCDPISEHNRLYWYRQTLGQGPEFLTYFQNEAQLEKSRLLSDRFSAERPKGSFSTLEIQRTEQGDSAMYLCASSFGGSGYTFGSGTRLTVV.

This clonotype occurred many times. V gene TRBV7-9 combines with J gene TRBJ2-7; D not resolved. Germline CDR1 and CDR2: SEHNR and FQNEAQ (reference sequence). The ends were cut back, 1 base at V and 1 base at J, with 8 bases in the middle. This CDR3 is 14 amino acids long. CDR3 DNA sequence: TGTGCCAGCAGCTTAGTCGGCAGATCCTACGAGCAGTACGTC. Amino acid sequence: CASSLVGRSYEQYV.

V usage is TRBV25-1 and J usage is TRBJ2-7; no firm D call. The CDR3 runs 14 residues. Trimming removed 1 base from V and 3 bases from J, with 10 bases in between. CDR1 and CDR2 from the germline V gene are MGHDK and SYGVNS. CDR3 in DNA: TGTGCCAGCAGTGAATGGCAAGGTAGCTACGAGCAGTACTTC. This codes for CASSEWQGSYEQYF.

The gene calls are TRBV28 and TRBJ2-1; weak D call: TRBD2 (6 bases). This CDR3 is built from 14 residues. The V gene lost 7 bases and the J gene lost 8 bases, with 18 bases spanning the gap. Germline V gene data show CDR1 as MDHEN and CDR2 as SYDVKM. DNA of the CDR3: TGTGCCAGCAAACAACCCGGGAGCAGGTATGAGCAGTTCTTC. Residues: CASKQPGSRYEQFF.

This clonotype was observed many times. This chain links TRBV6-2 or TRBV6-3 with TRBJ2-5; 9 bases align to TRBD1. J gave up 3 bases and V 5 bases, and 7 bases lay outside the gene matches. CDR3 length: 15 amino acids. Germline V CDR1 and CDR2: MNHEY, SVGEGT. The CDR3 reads CASSEMGQGKETQYF. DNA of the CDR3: TGTGCCAGCAGTGAGATGGGACAGGGAAAAGAGACCCAGTACTTC.

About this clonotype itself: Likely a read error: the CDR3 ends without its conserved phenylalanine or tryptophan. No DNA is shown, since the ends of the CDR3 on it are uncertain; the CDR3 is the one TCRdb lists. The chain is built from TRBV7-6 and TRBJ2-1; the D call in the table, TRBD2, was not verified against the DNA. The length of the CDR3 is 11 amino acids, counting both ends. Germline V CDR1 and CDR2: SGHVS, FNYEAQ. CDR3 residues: CASSTGLAEVV.

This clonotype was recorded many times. CDR3: CASSPLPGTGSTGELFF. The CDR3 coding sequence is TGTGCCAGCAGCCCTCTTCCTGGGACAGGGTCCACCGGGGAGCTGTTTTTT. The rearrangement joins TRBV7-9 to TRBJ2-2; 9 bases line up with TRBD1. Germline-derived CDR1 and CDR2 are SEHNR and FQNEAQ (reference sequence). CDR3 size: 17 residues. V was pared by 5 bases and J by 4 bases, with 11 bases of the junction left unmatched.

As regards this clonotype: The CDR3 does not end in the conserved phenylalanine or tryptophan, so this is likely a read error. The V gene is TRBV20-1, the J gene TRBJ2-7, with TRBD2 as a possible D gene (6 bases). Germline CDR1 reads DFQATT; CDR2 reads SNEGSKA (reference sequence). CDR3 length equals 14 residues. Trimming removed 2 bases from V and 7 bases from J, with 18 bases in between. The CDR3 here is CSARRLAVYNEQYI. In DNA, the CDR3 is TGCAGTGCTAGACGTTTAGCGGTCTACAATGAGCAGTACATC.

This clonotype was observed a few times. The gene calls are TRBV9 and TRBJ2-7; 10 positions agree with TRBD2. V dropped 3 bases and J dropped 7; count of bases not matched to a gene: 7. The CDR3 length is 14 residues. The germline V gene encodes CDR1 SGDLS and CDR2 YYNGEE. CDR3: CASSDGTSVGEQYF. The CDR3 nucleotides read TGTGCCAGCAGCGACGGGACTAGCGTAGGAGAGCAGTACTTC.

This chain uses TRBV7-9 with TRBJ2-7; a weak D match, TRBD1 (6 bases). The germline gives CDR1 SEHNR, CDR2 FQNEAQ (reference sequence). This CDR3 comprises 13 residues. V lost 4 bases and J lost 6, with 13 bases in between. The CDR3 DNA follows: TGTGCCAGCAGCTACACAGGGTCAGGCGAGCAGTACTTC. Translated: CASSYTGSGEQYF. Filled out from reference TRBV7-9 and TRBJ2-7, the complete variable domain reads DTGVSQNPRHKITKRGQNVTFRCDPISEHNRLYWYRQTLGQGPEFLTYFQNEAQLEKSRLLSDRFSAERPKGSFSTLEIQRTEQGDSAMYLCASSYTGSGEQYFGPGTRLTVT.

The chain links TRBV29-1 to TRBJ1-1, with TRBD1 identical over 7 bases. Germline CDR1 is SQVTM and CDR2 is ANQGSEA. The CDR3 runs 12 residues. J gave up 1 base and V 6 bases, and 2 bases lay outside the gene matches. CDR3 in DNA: TGCAGCGTGCGACAGGGGAACACTGAAGCTTTCTTT. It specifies CSVRQGNTEAFF.

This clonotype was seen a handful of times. The CDR3 reads CATSGRRQGLSNQPQHF. The CDR3 DNA sequence: TGTGCCACCAGCGGAAGACGACAGGGGTTGAGCAATCAGCCCCAGCATTTT. V and J are TRBV15 and TRBJ1-5; 8 nucleotides align to TRBD1. CDR3 length: 17 residues. Germline V gene sequence: CDR1 LNHNV, CDR2 YYDKDF (reference sequence). J was trimmed by 1 base and V by 5 bases; bases with no gene match: 10.

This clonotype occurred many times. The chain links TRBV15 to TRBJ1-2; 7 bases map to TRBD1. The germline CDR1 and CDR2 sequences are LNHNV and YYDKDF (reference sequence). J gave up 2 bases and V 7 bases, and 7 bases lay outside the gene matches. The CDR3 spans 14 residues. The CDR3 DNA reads TGTGCCACCAAATGGACAGGAGTCAACTATGGCTACACCTTC. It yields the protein CATKWTGVNYGYTF.

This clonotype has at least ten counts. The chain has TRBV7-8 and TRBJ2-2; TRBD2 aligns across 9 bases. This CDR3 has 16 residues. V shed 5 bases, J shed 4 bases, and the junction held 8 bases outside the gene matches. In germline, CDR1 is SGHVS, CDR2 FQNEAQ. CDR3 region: CASSLGGTSSTGELFF. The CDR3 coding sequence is TGTGCCAGCAGCCTAGGAGGGACTAGCAGCACCGGGGAGCTGTTTTTT.

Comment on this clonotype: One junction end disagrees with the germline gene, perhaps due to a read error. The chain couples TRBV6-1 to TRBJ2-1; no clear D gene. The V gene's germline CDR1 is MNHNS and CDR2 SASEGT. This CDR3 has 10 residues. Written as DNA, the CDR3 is TGTGCCAGCAGTGAAGCCCCCAGAAAGTTC. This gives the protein CASSEAPRKF.

DNA for the CDR3: TGTGCCAGCAGCCAAGCGGCCAGGGGTACGAACACCGGGGAGCTGTTTTTT. This sequence encodes CASSQAARGTNTGELFF. The chain has TRBV24-1 and TRBJ2-2; the D gene is possibly TRBD1 (6 bases). CDR3 length: 17 residues. Deletions cut 11 bases from V and 0 bases from J, with 21 bases between. Germline V gives CDR1 KGHDR, CDR2 SFDVKD.

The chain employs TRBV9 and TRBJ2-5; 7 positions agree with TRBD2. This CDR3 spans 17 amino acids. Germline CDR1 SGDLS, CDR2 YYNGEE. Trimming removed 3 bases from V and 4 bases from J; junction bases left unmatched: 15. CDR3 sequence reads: CASSASGSGLGGETQYF. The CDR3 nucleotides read TGTGCCAGCAGCGCCTCAGGTAGCGGGCTGGGTGGAGAGACCCAGTACTTC.

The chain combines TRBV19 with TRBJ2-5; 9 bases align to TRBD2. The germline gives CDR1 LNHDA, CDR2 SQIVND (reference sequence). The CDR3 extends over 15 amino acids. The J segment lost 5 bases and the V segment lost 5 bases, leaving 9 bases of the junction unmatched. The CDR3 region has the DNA TGTGCCAGTAGTTTAGCGGGACTAGCTAGGGAGACCCAGTACTTC. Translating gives CASSLAGLARETQYF.

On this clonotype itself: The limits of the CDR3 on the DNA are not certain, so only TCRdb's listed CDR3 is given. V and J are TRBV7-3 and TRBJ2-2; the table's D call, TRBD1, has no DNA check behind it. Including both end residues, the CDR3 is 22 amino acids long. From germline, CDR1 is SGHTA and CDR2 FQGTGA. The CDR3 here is CASSLNGGYEQYFGPGTRELFF.

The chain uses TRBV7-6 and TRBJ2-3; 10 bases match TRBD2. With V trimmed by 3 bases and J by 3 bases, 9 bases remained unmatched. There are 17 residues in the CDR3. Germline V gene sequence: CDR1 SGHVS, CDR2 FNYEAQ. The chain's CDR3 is CASSFGLADRKTDTQYF. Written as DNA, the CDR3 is TGTGCCAGCAGCTTTGGACTAGCGGATCGGAAAACAGATACGCAGTATTTT.

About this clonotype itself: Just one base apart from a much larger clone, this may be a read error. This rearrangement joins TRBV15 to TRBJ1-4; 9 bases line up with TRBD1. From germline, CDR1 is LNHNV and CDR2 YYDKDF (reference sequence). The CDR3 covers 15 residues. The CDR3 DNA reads TGTGCCACCAGCAGAGAGGGGGACAGGGTTGAAAAACCGTTTTTT. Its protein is CATSREGDRVEKPFF.

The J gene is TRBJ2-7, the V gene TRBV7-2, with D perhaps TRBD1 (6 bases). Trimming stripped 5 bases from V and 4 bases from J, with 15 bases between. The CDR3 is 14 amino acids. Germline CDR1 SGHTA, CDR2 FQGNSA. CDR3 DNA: TGTGCCAGCAGCACCGGGACAAGAACTTACGAGCAGTACTTC. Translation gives CASSTGTRTYEQYF.

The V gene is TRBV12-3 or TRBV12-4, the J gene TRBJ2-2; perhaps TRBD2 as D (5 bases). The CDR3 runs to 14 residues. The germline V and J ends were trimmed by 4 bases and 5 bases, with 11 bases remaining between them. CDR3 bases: TGTGCCAGCAGTTGGGAGTCGGGGACCGGGGAGCTGTTTTTT. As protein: CASSWESGTGELFF.

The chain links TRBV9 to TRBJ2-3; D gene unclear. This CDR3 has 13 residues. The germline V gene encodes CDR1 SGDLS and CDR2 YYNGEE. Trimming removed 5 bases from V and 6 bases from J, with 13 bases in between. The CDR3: CASSPGGDDTQYF. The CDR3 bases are TGTGCCAGCAGTCCCGGTGGAGACGATACGCAGTATTTT.

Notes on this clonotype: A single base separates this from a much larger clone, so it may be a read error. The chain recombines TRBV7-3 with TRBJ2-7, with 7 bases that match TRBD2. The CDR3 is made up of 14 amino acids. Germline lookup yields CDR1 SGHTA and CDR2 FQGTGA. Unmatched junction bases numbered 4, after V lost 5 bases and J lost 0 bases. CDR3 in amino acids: CASSRGVSSYEQYF. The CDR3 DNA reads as TGTGCCAGCAGCCGGGGGGTGAGCTCCTACGAGCAGTACTTC.

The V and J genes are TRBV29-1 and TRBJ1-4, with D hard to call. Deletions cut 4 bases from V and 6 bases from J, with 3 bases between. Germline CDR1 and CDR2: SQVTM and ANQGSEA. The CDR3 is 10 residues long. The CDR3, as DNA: TGCAGCGTTGCGGATGAAAAACTGTTTTTT. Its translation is CSVADEKLFF.

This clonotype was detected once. The CDR3: CSVVWTGFAGANVLTF. The CDR3, as DNA: TGCAGCGTGGTGTGGACAGGGTTCGCTGGGGCCAACGTCCTGACTTTC. The rearrangement uses TRBV29-1 and TRBJ2-6, with 8 positions matching TRBD1. V trimming: 6 bases; J trimming: 2 bases; junction bases outside the gene matches: 9. The length of the CDR3 is 16 residues. Germline lookup yields CDR1 SQVTM and CDR2 ANQGSEA.

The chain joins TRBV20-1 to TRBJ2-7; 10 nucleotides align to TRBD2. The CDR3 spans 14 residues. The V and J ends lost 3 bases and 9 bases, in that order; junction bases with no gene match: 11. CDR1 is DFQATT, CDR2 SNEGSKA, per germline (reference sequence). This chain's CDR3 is CSARAITSGKGQYF. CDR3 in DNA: TGCAGTGCTAGGGCTATTACTAGCGGGAAAGGGCAGTACTTC.